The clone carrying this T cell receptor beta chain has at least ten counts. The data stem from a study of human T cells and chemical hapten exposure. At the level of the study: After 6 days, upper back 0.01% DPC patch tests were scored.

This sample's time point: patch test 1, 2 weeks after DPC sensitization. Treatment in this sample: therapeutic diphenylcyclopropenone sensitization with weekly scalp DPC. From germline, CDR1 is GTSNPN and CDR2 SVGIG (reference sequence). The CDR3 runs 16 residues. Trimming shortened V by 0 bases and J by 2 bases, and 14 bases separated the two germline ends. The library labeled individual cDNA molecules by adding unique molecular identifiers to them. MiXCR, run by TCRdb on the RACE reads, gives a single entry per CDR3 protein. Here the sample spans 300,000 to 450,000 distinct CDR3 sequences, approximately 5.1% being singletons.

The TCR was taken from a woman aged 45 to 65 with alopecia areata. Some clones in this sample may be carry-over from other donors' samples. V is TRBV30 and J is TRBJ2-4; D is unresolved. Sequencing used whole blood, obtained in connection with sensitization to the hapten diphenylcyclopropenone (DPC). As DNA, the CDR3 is TGTGCCTGGAGTGTAGGGCAATTACTTTCCAAAAACATTCAGTACTTC. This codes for CAWSVGQLLSKNIQYF.